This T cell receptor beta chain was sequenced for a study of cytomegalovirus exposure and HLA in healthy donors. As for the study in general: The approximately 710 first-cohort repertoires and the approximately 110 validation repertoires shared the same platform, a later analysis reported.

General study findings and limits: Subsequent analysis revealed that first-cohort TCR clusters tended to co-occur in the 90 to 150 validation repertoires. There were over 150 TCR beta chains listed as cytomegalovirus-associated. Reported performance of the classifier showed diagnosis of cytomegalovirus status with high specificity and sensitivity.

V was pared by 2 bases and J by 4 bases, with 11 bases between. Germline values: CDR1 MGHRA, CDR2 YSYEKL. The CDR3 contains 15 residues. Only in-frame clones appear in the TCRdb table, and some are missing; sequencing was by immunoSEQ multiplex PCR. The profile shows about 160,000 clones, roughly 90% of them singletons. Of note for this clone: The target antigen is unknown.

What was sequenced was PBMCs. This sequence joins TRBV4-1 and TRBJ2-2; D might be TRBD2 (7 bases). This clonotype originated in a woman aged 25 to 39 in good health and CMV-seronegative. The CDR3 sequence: CASSQRGGVTGELFF. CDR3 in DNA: TGCGCCAGCAGCCAACGCGGGGGCGTCACCGGGGAGCTGTTTTTT.